The present T cell receptor (beta chain) was sequenced within a study of blood T cell repertoires in COVID-19. Study-level information: Whether acute or convalescent, the COVID-19 samples came from the United States, Italy and Spain.

The CDR3 has 15 residues. The germline V gene encodes CDR1 MNHEY and CDR2 SVGEGT. The J segment lost 3 bases and the V segment lost 2 bases, leaving 6 bases of the junction unmatched. In the source study's methods: Researchers report that nucleated cell counts were estimated from reference gene primer amplification. Generated by immunoSEQ multiplex PCR, the TCRdb table keeps only in-frame clones and is missing some. The V and J calls and clone size were taken over from that table, and D and trimming were inferred from the DNA. The sample has under 150,000 clones, approximately 87% seen once. The sequenced material came from peripheral blood. This chain uses TRBV6-2 or TRBV6-3 with TRBJ2-7, with 8 bases aligning to TRBD2. The origin of this receptor is a woman in her 40s with acute or convalescent COVID-19. The CDR3 nucleotides are TGTGCCAGCAGTTACACTTCTAGCGGGTACTACGAGCAGTACTTC. It encodes CASSYTSSGYYEQYF.